Listed here are 27 T cell receptor beta chains from one sample, sequenced in a study of T cell clonality in common variable immunodeficiency. The study, taken as a whole, reports: Reportedly, TCR beta sequences from common variable immunodeficiency showed fewer deletions and N-nucleotide insertions.

The table came from immunoSEQ multiplex PCR; TCRdb's copy has only in-frame clones and leaves some out. The sample contains 16,000 or so clones, none of them singletons. No cognate antigen is known for these TCRs. Material for sequencing was peripheral blood mononuclear cells. The origin of the receptors is a human donor with common variable immunodeficiency.

The table lists this clone with a few counts. CDR3: CASSLQAGVNEQFF. Partial CDR3 DNA: TGTGCCAGCAGCCTACAAGCGGGGGTCAATGAG. V is TRBV7-7 and J is TRBJ2-1, with TRBD2 identical over 8 bases. The observed sequence ends 3 residues before the CDR3 terminus, with the missing tail filled in from the germline J gene. Unmatched junction bases numbered 6, after V lost 5 bases and J lost 6 bases. Germline V gene lookup returns CDR1 SSHAT and CDR2 FNYEAQ (reference sequence). CDR3 size: 14 residues.

A few counts support this clone. The read ends 3 residues early relative to the CDR3; the germline J gene fills the gap. The gene calls are TRBV20-1 and TRBJ2-1; D is possibly TRBD2 (5 bases). The ends were cut back, 0 bases at V and 3 bases at J, with 18 bases in the middle. Germline V gene lookup returns CDR1 DFQATT and CDR2 SNEGSKA (reference sequence). The CDR3 sequence is 17 residues long. The CDR3 is CSAREGSGGWGYNEQFF. CDR3 bases read: TGCAGTGCTAGAGAGGGATCCGGCGGGTGGGGCTACAATGAG.

This clone has more than one count but fewer than ten. The read halts 3 residues ahead of the CDR3 end, with the missing end drawn from the germline J gene. The genes are TRBV6-2 or TRBV6-3 and TRBJ2-7; D call uncertain. The germline V gene has CDR1 MNHEY and CDR2 SVGEGT. The CDR3 spans 12 residues. Trimming took off 2 bases at V and 4 bases at J, with 6 bases between the two ends. CDR3 DNA, as far as it was read: TGTGCCAGCAGTTACCCCAATTACGAG. It specifies CASSYPNYE. The CDR3 as a whole reads CASSYPNYEQYF.

This clone was detected a few times. The read ends 3 residues before the CDR3 terminus; that terminus is restored from the germline J gene. The J gene is TRBJ1-6, the V gene TRBV19, with TRBD1 matching over 9 bases. The V gene's germline CDR1 is LNHDA and CDR2 SQIVND (reference sequence). The trim removed 10 bases at V and 7 bases at J, leaving 2 bases unmatched. This CDR3 spans 12 amino acids. The CDR3 sequence: CAIGQGNSPLHF. Partial CDR3 DNA: TGTGCCATCGGACAGGGGAATTCACCC.

In this sample, this clone turned up many times. Read data end 3 residues before the CDR3 end; the end is taken from the germline J gene. The chain joins TRBV13 to TRBJ1-1; possible D gene TRBD1, 6 bases. CDR1 PRHDT and CDR2 FYEKMQ come from the germline V gene (reference sequence). V was trimmed by 5 bases and J by 1 base, leaving 11 bases between them. This CDR3 spans 14 amino acids. The chain's CDR3 is CASSLQGGNTEAFF. The sequenced CDR3 bases are TGTGCCAGCAGCCTACAGGGCGGGAACACTGAA.

This clone showed up many times. The read finishes 3 residues shy of the CDR3 end, and the germline J gene is used to complete it. The chain recombines TRBV5-1 with TRBJ2-5; TRBD2 matches at 9 bases. The CDR3 consists of 15 residues. J gave up 2 bases and V 4 bases, and 6 bases lay outside the gene matches. The germline V gene encodes CDR1 SGHRS and CDR2 YFSETQ. The chain's CDR3 is CASSALAGKQETQYF. Partial CDR3 DNA: TGCGCCAGCAGCGCCCTAGCGGGGAAACAAGAGACC.

A remark on this clone: The CDR3 extends 3 residues past the end of the read, so its final part is completed from the germline J gene. This chain connects TRBV20-1 to TRBJ2-1; 14 positions agree with TRBD2. Germline CDR1 reads DFQATT; CDR2 reads SNEGSKA (reference sequence). The CDR3 sequence is 21 residues long. Trimming took 1 base from V and 0 from J; bases not matched to a gene: 14. The sequenced part of the CDR3 DNA is TGCAGTGCTAGAGGTACCGTTTTTTGGACTAGCGGGGGGCGCTCCTACAATGAG. As protein: CSARGTVFWTSGGRSYNE. The entire CDR3 is CSARGTVFWTSGGRSYNEQFF.

CDR3 DNA (partial): TGTGCCAGTAGTCCACGACAGGGGGAAGATGAAAAA. Its protein product is CASSPRQGEDEK. The full CDR3 protein is CASSPRQGEDEKLFF. The chain has TRBV19 and TRBJ1-4, with 9 positions matching TRBD1. The CDR3 extends 3 residues past the end of the read, so its final part is completed from the germline J gene. J gave up 6 bases and V 5 bases, and 7 bases lay outside the gene matches. The CDR3 covers 15 residues. CDR1 is LNHDA, CDR2 SQIVND, per germline (reference sequence).

This clone was counted many times. The read gets to within 3 residues of the CDR3 end, and the germline J gene fills in the rest. The V gene is TRBV7-9, the J gene TRBJ1-6; D gene ambiguous. CDR1 and CDR2 (germline): SEHNR, FQNEAQ (reference sequence). The V end lost 1 base, the J end lost 9 bases, and 4 bases lay between the germline ends. This CDR3 is built from 12 residues. The part of the CDR3 DNA that was read is TGTGCCAGCAGCTTAGGAGGTTCACCC. It specifies CASSLGGSP. Given in full, the CDR3 is CASSLGGSPLHF.

On this clone itself: The read stops 3 residues short of the end of the CDR3; the missing end is completed from the germline J gene. V usage is TRBV7-6 and J usage is TRBJ2-7, with TRBD2 matching 8 bases. V was clipped by 5 bases and J by 6 bases; unmatched bases: 9. The CDR3 has 14 amino acids. CDR1 and CDR2 from the germline V gene are SGHVS and FNYEAQ. CDR3 amino acids: CASSPPGLVPEQYF. The sequenced part of the CDR3 DNA is TGTGCCAGCAGCCCACCGGGACTAGTACCCGAG.

This clone has a handful of counts. The read halts 3 residues ahead of the CDR3 end, with the missing end drawn from the germline J gene. J is TRBJ2-7 and V is TRBV6-2 or TRBV6-3; D perhaps matches TRBD2 (5 bases). Trimming stripped 5 bases from V and 6 bases from J, with 14 bases between. CDR3 length: 13 amino acids. The germline V gene has CDR1 MNHEY and CDR2 SVGEGT. The CDR3 spells CASSPLLESEQYF. The CDR3 DNA, read in part, is TGTGCCAGCAGTCCCCTACTAGAGAGCGAG.

This clone was seen repeatedly, ten times or more. The sequence runs out 3 residues before the end of the CDR3; the remainder is reconstructed from the germline J gene. The rearrangement links TRBV5-4 to TRBJ2-1; 8 bases line up with TRBD2. This CDR3 region has 15 residues. Germline loops: CDR1 SGHNT, CDR2 YYREEE (reference sequence). The ends lost 5 bases at V and 6 bases at J; junction bases unmatched: 10. This chain's CDR3 is CASRLSRGGTNEQFF. The sequenced CDR3 bases are TGTGCCAGCAGGCTCTCCCGCGGGGGGACCAATGAG.

As regards this clone: The missing CDR3 end, 3 residues past where the read stops, is filled in from the germline J gene. The V call is TRBV5-1, the J call TRBJ2-7; D may be TRBD2 (7 bases). Germline CDR1 SGHRS, CDR2 YFSETQ. V lost 4 bases, J lost 0 bases, and 17 bases lay in between. This CDR3 spans 16 amino acids. The CDR3 spells CASSGGGGLPSYEQYF. The sequenced part of the CDR3 DNA is TGCGCCAGCAGCGGAGGGGGGGGACTTCCCTCCTACGAG.

Concerning this clone itself: The sequenced fragment ends 3 residues before the CDR3 boundary, so the rest is inferred from the germline J gene. V usage is TRBV2 and J usage is TRBJ1-5; 10 bases agree with TRBD1. CDR1 is SNHLY and CDR2 is FYNNEI in the germline V gene. The CDR3 runs to 13 residues. The junction had 4 bases not matched to a gene; V was cut back by 8 bases and J by 6 bases. The CDR3 sequence: CASLGDRGQPQHF. The DNA read from the CDR3 is TGTGCCAGCCTGGGGGACAGGGGTCAGCCC.

In its sample, this clone is medium-sized. The CDR3 extends 3 residues past the end of the read, so its final part is completed from the germline J gene. This chain joins TRBV30 and TRBJ2-3; 12 bases are shared with TRBD2. The CDR3 loop spans 17 amino acids. Germline V gene data show CDR1 as GTSNPN and CDR2 as SVGIG (reference sequence). V gave up 2 bases and J gave up 6 bases; unmatched junction bases: 12. The chain's CDR3 is CAWSPSSGGDRYDTQYF. The DNA read from the CDR3 is TGTGCCTGGAGTCCGTCTAGCGGGGGGGATCGGTACGATACG.

This clone was observed at least ten times. The CDR3 protein is CASSDIPGGAPNEQFF. CDR3 bases read: TGTGCCAGCAGTGATATCCCGGGGGGGGCCCCCAATGAG. The chain carries TRBV6-1 and TRBJ2-1; TRBD2 aligns across 8 bases. With the read ending 3 residues before the CDR3 end, the germline J gene is used to fill in that end. V lost 3 bases to trimming and J lost 6 bases; unmatched junction nucleotides: 10. This CDR3 is 16 amino acids long. Germline loops: CDR1 MNHNS, CDR2 SASEGT.

Of note for this clone: The read finishes 3 residues shy of the CDR3 end, and the germline J gene is used to complete it. This sequence joins TRBV6-2 or TRBV6-3 and TRBJ2-5; the match to TRBD2 covers 10 bases. From germline, CDR1 is MNHEY and CDR2 SVGEGT. CDR3 size: 15 residues. V shed 6 bases, J shed 1 base, and the junction held 5 bases outside the gene matches. The CDR3 sequence is CASRDSGGPQETQYF. The sequenced CDR3 bases are TGTGCCAGCAGAGATAGCGGGGGGCCCCAAGAGACC.

Of note for this clone: The CDR3 goes on 3 residues after the read ends, and that part is filled in from the germline J gene. The chain employs TRBV7-9 and TRBJ1-1; 9 nucleotides match TRBD1. This CDR3 is 15 amino acids long. Germline values: CDR1 SEHNR, CDR2 FQNEAQ (reference sequence). Unmatched junction bases numbered 7, after V lost 3 bases and J lost 5 bases. The part of the CDR3 DNA that was read is TGTGCCAGCAGCTTTGGACAGGGGAAGGATACTGAA. This sequence encodes CASSFGQGKDTE. The CDR3, in full, reads CASSFGQGKDTEAFF.

About this clone itself: The CDR3 end is not reached by the read, which stops 3 residues before it; the germline J gene fills it in. Other DNA sequences of this sample code for an identical CDR3. This chain links TRBV7-2 with TRBJ2-7; unclear D gene. CDR3 length: 15 amino acids. Germline V gene data show CDR1 as SGHTA and CDR2 as FQGNSA. Trimming removed 5 bases at V and 3 bases at J, with 17 bases between. The CDR3 DNA, read in part, is TGTGCCAGCAGCAGCAATGGCGGAGCTCTCTACGAG. Amino acids: CASSSNGGALYE. The CDR3 reads in full as CASSSNGGALYEQYF.

This clone came up a few times. The read ends 3 residues early relative to the CDR3; the germline J gene fills the gap. The chain recombines TRBV30 with TRBJ1-2; unclear D gene. The germline V gene has CDR1 GTSNPN and CDR2 SVGIG (reference sequence). This CDR3 region has 12 residues. V was cut by 2 bases and J by 4 bases, with 8 bases left in between. CDR3 DNA, as far as it was read: TGTGCCTGGAGTTTGAGGGCCTATGGC. The encoded protein is CAWSLRAYG. The whole CDR3 sequence reads CAWSLRAYGYTF.

This clone is medium-sized (0.01 to 0.1%) within its sample. The CDR3 end is not reached by the read, which stops 3 residues before it; the germline J gene fills it in. This chain uses TRBV19 with TRBJ2-2, with a possible D match to TRBD2 (7 bases). The CDR3 length is 13 residues. Germline lookup yields CDR1 LNHDA and CDR2 SQIVND (reference sequence). V lost 8 bases and J 6 bases, leaving 13 bases between the germline ends. CDR3 region: CASSAGAAGELFF. The CDR3 DNA, read in part, is TGTGCCAGTTCGGCGGGGGCGGCCGGGGAG.

This clone is judged medium-sized. The read falls 3 residues short of the CDR3 end, and the missing part is taken from the germline J gene. The J gene is TRBJ1-1, the V gene TRBV7-8; D is uncertain. V was shortened by 5 bases and J by 5 bases, with 9 bases between the two germline ends. Germline lookup yields CDR1 SGHVS and CDR2 FQNEAQ. The CDR3 loop spans 12 amino acids. The CDR3 loop reads CASSPPATEAFF. The part of the CDR3 DNA that was read is TGTGCCAGCAGCCCCCCAGCGACTGAA.

Many counts were recorded for this clone. The read terminates 3 residues before the CDR3 end, so the remaining end is supplied by the germline J gene. The gene calls are TRBV2 and TRBJ2-2; 8 nucleotides line up with TRBD2. V lost 6 bases, J lost 7 bases, and 4 bases stayed unmatched. Per the germline V gene, CDR1 is SNHLY and CDR2 is FYNNEI. This CDR3 comprises 13 residues. Partial CDR3 DNA: TGTGCCAGCAGAGATAGCGGGGACGGGGAG. As protein: CASRDSGDGE. Given in full, the CDR3 is CASRDSGDGELFF. The entire variable domain, with the rest obtained from reference TRBV2 and TRBJ2-2, is as follows: EPEVTQTPSHQVTQMGQEVILRCVPISNHLYFYWYRQILGQKVEFLVSFYNNEISEKSEIFDDQFSVERPDGSNFTLKIRSTKLEDSAMYFCASRDSGDGELFFGEGSRLTVL.

Of note for this clone: The CDR3 extends 3 residues past the end of the read, so its final part is completed from the germline J gene. V usage is TRBV20-1 and J usage is TRBJ2-5; 8 bases match TRBD1. J was trimmed by 2 bases and V by 3 bases; bases with no gene match: 2. The CDR3 runs to 13 residues. The germline CDR1 and CDR2 sequences are DFQATT and SNEGSKA (reference sequence). The DNA read from the CDR3 is TGCAGTGCTAGGTACAGGGGGCAAGAGACC. Its protein is CSARYRGQET. The full CDR3 is CSARYRGQETQYF.

This clone was counted a few times. The DNA ends 3 residues before the CDR3 does, and the rest of the CDR3 is filled in from the germline J gene. The chain joins TRBV5-1 to TRBJ1-4; tentative D call: TRBD1 (5 bases). The ends were cut back, 4 bases at V and 7 bases at J, with 17 bases in the middle. The CDR3 runs 15 residues. Germline loops: CDR1 SGHRS, CDR2 YFSETQ. Here the CDR3 reads CASSPGHGGSEKLFF. CDR3 DNA, as far as it was read: TGCGCCAGCAGCCCTGGACATGGCGGCAGTGAAAAA.

Judged by abundance, this clone is medium-sized. The read ends 3 residues early relative to the CDR3; the germline J gene fills the gap. This rearrangement joins TRBV30 to TRBJ1-1, with D unclear. This CDR3 is 11 amino acids long. Germline V CDR1 and CDR2: GTSNPN, SVGIG (reference sequence). CDR3 in amino acids: CAWSVSPEAFF. The part of the CDR3 DNA that was read is TGTGCCTGGAGTGTATCCCCAGAA.

This clone was observed a few times. The missing CDR3 end, 3 residues past where the read stops, is filled in from the germline J gene. The chain joins TRBV6-2 or TRBV6-3 to TRBJ2-5, with 8 bases lining up with TRBD2. Germline lookup yields CDR1 MNHEY and CDR2 SVGEGT. V shed 7 bases, J shed 7 bases, and the junction held 11 bases outside the gene matches. The CDR3 loop spans 14 amino acids. The CDR3 protein is CASTTSGSFGTQYF. Partial CDR3 DNA: TGTGCCAGCACCACCAGCGGGAGCTTCGGGACC.